The sequence of this T cell receptor (beta chain) was determined in a study of CD8 T cells in ankylosing spondylitis. Study-wide findings and caveats: Certain motif variants had earlier been reported in reactive arthritis synovial fluid and blood. Reportedly, matched ankylosing spondylitis synovial fluid was significantly enriched for disease-linked clones. With a CD8+ phenotype, disease-linked clones were relatively rare in peripheral blood. In ankylosing spondylitis blood, a motif of eight highly homologous TCR beta variants appeared characteristic.

Concerning this clonotype: Its target is not known.

Generation of TCR beta libraries employed quantitative 5'-RACE incorporating molecular barcodes. MiXCR, run by TCRdb on the 5' RACE reads, gives a single entry per CDR3 protein. Seen here are roughly 700,000 distinct CDR3 sequences, roughly 19% observed once, and the top ten hold under 20%. Per germline, CDR1 MNHEY and CDR2 SMNVEV (reference sequence). CDR3 length: 15 residues. V dropped 3 bases and J dropped 0; count of bases not matched to a gene: 5. The material sequenced was blood, either unsorted or a sorted T cell fraction (not recorded which). This sequence originates from a male donor with ankylosing spondylitis. V gene TRBV27 combines with J gene TRBJ2-7; 7 positions agree with TRBD1. The CDR3 nucleotides read TGTGCCAGCAGTTTGACAGGGCGGAGCTCCTACGAGCAGTACTTC. Its protein is CASSLTGRSSYEQYF.